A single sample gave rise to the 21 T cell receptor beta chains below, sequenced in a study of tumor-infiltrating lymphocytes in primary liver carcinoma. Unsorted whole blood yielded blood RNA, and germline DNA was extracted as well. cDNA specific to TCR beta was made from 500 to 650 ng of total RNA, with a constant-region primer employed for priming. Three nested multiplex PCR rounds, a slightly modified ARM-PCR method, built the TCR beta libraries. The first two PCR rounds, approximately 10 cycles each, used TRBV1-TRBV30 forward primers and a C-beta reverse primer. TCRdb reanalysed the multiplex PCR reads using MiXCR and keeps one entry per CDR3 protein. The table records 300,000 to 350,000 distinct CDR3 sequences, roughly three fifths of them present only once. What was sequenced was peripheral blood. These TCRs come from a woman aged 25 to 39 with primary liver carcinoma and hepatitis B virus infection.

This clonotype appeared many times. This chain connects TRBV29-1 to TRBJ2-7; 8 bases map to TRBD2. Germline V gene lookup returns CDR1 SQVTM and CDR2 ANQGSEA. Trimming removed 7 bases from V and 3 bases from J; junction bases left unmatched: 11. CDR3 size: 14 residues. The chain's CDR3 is CSASGGGRSYEQYF. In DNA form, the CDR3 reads TGCAGCGCCTCGGGCGGGGGGCGCAGCTACGAGCAGTACTTC.

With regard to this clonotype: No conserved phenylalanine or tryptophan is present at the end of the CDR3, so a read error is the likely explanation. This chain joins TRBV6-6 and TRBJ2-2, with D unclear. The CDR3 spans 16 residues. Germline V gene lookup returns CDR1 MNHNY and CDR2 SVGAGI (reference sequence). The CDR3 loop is CTSSPRGVENTGELFL. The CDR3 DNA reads TGTACCAGCAGCCCCCGTGGTGTGGAAAACACCGGGGAGCTGTTTCTT.

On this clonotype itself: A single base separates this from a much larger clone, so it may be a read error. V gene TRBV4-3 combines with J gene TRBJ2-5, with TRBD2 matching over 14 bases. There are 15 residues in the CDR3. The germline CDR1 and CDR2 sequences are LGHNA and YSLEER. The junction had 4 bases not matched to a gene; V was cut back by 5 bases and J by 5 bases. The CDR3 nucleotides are TGCGCCAGCAGCTGGGGACTAGCGGGAGCCGAGACCCAGTACTTC. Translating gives CASSWGLAGAETQYF.

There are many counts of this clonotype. CDR3 protein: CASSVLSADRYEQYF. The CDR3 DNA follows: TGTGCCAGCAGTGTCCTATCAGCGGACCGATACGAGCAGTACTTC. The chain uses TRBV6-1 and TRBJ2-7, with D maybe TRBD2 (5 bases). Per germline, CDR1 MNHNS and CDR2 SASEGT. The CDR3 is made up of 15 amino acids. The V and J ends lost 4 bases and 4 bases respectively, with 17 bases between them.

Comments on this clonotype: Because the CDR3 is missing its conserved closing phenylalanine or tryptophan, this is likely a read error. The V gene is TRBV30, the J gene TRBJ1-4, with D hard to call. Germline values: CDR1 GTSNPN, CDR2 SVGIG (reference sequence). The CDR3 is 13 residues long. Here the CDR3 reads CATTAQLGEKLFL. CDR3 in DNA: TGTGCAACAACAGCCCAGCTCGGTGAAAAACTGTTTCTT.

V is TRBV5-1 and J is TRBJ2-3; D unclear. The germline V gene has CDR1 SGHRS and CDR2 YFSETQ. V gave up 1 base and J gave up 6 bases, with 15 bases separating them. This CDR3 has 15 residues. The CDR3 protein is CASSLSPSPADTQYF. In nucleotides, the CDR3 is TGCGCCAGCAGCTTGTCTCCTTCACCCGCGGATACGCAGTATTTT.

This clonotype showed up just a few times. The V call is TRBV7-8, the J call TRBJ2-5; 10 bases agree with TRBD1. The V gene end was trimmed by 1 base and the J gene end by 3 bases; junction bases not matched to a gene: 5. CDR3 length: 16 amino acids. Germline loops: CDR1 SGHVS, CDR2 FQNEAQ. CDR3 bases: TGTGCCAGCAGCTTAGGGACAGGGGGGACCAAAGAGACCCAGTACTTC. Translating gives CASSLGTGGTKETQYF.

The CDR3 is CASSSSRSGTGTYEQYF. The CDR3 nucleotides are TGTGCCAGCAGCTCCAGTAGAAGTGGAACGGGGACCTACGAGCAGTACTTC. V usage is TRBV7-9 and J usage is TRBJ2-7; D might be TRBD2 (5 bases). Trimming removed 4 bases at V and 2 bases at J, with 21 bases between. The germline V gene has CDR1 SEHNR and CDR2 FQNEAQ (reference sequence). The CDR3 length is 17 residues.

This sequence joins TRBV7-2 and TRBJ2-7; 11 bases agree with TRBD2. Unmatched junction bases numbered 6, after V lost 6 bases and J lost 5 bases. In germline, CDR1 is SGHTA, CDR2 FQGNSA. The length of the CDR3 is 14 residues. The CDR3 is CASRPGTSGNEQYF. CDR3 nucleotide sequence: TGTGCCAGCAGGCCCGGGACTAGCGGAAACGAGCAGTACTTC.

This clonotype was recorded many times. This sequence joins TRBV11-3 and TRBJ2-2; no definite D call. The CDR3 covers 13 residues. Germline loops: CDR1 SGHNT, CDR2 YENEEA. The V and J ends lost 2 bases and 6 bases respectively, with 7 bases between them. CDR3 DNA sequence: TGTGCCAGCAGCTTACTAGGACCCGGGGAGCTGTTTTTT. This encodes CASSLLGPGELFF. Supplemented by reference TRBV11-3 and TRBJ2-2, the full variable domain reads EAGVVQSPRYKIIEKKQPVAFWCNPISGHNTLYWYLQNLGQGPELLIRYENEEAVDDSQLPKDRFSAERLKGVDSTLKIQPAELGDSAVYLCASSLLGPGELFFGEGSRLTVL.

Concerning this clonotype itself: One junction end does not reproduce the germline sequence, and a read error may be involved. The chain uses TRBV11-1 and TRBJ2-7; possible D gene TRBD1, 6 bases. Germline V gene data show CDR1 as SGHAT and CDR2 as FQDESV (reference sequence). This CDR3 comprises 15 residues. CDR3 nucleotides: TGTGTCAGCAGCCGAAAACCGGACAGATCCTACGAGCAGTACTTC. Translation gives CVSSRKPDRSYEQYF.

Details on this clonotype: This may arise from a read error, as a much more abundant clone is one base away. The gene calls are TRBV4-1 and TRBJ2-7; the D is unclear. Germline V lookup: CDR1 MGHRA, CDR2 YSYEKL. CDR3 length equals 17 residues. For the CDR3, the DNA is TGCGCCAACAGCCAAGAGCATGTGTACCCGAGCTCCTACGAGCAGTACTTC. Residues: CANSQEHVYPSSYEQYF.

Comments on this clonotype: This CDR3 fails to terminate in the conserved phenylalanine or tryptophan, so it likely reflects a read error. As DNA, the CDR3 is TGTGCCAGCAGTTTAGAGTGGAGAAATCAGCCCCAGCATTCT. Its translation is CASSLEWRNQPQHS. The chain employs TRBV12-3 or TRBV12-4 and TRBJ1-5, with unresolved D. CDR3 size: 14 residues. Trimming stripped 1 base from V and 4 bases from J, with 8 bases between.

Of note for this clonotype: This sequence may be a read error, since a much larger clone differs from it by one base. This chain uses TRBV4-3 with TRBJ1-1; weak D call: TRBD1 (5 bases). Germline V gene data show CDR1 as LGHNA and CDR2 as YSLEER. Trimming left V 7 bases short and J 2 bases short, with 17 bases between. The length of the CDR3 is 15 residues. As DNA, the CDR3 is TGCGCCAGCAACCTTAGCGGGACCAAAAACACTGAAGCTTTCTTT. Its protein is CASNLSGTKNTEAFF.

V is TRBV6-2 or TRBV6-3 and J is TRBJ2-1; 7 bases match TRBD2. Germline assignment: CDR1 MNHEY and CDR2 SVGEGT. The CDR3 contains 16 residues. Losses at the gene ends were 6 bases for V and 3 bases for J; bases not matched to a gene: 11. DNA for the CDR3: TGTGCCAGCAGAGGGGCTGGCGGGAGAATCTACAATGAGCAGTTCTTC. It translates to CASRGAGGRIYNEQFF.

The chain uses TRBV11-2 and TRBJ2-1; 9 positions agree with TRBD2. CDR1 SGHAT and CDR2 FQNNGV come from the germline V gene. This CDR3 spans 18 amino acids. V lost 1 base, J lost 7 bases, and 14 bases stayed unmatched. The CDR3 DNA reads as TGTGCCAGCAGCTTAGTTTCGCGGGAGGGCCCAGTGGGTAATGAGCAGTTCTTC. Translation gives CASSLVSREGPVGNEQFF.

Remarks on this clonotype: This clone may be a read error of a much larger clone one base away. In DNA form, the CDR3 reads TGTGCCAGCAGCCGTTCAGGGAGACTAGAGCAGTCCTTC. Its translation: CASSRSGRLEQSF. The chain employs TRBV6-5 and TRBJ2-1, with a weak D call TRBD2 (6 bases). The CDR3 is made up of 13 amino acids. Germline V CDR1 and CDR2: MNHEY, SVGAGI.

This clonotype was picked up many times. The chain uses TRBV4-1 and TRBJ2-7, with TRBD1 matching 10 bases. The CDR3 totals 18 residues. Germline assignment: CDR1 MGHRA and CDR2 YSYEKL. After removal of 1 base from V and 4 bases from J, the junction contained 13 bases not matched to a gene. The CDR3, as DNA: TGCGCCAGCAGCCAAGCCATATACCGGGACAGGGGCTCTTACGAGCAGTACTTC. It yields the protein CASSQAIYRDRGSYEQYF.

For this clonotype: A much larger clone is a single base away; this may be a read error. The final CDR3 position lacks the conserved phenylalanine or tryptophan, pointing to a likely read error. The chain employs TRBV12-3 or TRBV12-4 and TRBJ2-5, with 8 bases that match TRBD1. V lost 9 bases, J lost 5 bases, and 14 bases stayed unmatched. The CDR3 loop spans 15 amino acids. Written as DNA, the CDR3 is TGTGCCAGTAGGCTGGGACAGGCGGAAGTTGAGACCCAGTACATC. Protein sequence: CASRLGQAEVETQYI.

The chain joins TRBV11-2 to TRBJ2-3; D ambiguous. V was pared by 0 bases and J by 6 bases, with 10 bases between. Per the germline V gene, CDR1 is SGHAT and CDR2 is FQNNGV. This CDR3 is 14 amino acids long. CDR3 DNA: TGTGCCAGCAGCTTAGATCTTGCGCGGGATACGCAGTATTTT. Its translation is CASSLDLARDTQYF.

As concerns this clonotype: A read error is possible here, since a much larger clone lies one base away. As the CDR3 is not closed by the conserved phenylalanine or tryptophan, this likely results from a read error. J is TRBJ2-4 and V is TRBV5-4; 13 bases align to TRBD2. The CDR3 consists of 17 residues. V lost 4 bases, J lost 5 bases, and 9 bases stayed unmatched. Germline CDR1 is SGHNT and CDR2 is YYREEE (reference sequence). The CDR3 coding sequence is TGTGCCAGCAGCCTTGGACTAGCGGGAGCCTCCGAAAACATTCAGTACGTC. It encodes CASSLGLAGASENIQYV.